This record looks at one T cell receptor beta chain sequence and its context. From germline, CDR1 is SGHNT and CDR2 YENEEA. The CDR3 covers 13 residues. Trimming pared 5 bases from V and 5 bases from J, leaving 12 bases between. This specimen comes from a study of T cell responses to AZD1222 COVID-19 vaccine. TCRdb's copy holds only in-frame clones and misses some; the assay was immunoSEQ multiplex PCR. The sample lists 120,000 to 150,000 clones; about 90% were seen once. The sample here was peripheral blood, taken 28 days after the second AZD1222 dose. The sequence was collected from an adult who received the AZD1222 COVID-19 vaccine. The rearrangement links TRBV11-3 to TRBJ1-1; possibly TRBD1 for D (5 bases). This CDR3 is CASSRGPGTEAFF. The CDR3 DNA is TGTGCCAGCAGCCGGGGCCCTGGAACTGAAGCTTTCTTT. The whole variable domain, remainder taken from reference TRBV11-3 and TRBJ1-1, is EAGVVQSPRYKIIEKKQPVAFWCNPISGHNTLYWYLQNLGQGPELLIRYENEEAVDDSQLPKDRFSAERLKGVDSTLKIQPAELGDSAVYLCASSRGPGTEAFFGQGTRLTVV.